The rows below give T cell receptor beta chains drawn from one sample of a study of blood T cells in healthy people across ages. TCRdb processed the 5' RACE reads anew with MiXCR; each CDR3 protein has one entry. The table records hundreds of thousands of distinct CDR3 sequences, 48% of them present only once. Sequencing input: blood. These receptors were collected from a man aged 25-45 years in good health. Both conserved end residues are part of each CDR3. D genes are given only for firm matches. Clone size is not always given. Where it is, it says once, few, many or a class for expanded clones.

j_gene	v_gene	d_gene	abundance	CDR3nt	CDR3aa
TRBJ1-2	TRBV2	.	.	TGTGCCAGCAGTCCCTCCCTGACAGTCAACTATGGCTACACCTTC	CASSPSLTVNYGYTF
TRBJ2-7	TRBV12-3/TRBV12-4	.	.	TGTGCCAGCAGCTCAATCGGCTCATCGTACGAGCAGTACTTC	CASSSIGSSYEQYF
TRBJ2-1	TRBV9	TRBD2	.	TGTGCCAGCAGCGTGGGTAGCGGGAGGGGAGGGGACAATGAGCAGTTCTTC	CASSVGSGRGGDNEQFF
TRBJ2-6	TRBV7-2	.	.	TGTGCCAGCAGCTTAGCCCCGGGTACCGAACTCTCTGGGGCCAACGTCCTGACTTTC	CASSLAPGTELSGANVLTF
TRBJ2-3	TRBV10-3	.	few	TGTGCCATCAGTGGAGGGCGAACAGATACGCAGTATTTT	CAISGGRTDTQYF
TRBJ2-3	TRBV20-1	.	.	TGCAGTGCTAGGTACCACTCTAGCACAGATACGCAGTATTTT	CSARYHSSTDTQYF
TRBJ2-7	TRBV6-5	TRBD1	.	TGTGCCAGCAGTTACACAGGGGTTGAGCAGTACTTC	CASSYTGVEQYF
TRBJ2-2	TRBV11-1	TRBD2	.	TGTGCCAGCAGTGCAGCGGGGGGGCCCACCGGGGAGCTGTTTTTT	CASSAAGGPTGELFF
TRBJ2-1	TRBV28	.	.	TGTGCCAGCAGCCCAGACCCATCAGATTACAATGAGCAGTTCTTC	CASSPDPSDYNEQFF
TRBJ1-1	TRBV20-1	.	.	TGCAGTGCTAGAGATGCTCAGGGGAGGAGCACTGAAGCTTTCTTT	CSARDAQGRSTEAFF
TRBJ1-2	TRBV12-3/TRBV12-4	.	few	TGTGCCAGCAGTTTAAGGCAGGGCAATGGCTACACCTTC	CASSLRQGNGYTF
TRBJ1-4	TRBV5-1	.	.	TGCGCCAGCAGCTCGGACAATGAAAAACTGTTTTTT	CASSSDNEKLFF
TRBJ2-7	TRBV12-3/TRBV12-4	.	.	TGTGCCGGCAGTTTATCCTCGGGGTCCTCCTACGAGCAGTACTTC	CAGSLSSGSSYEQYF
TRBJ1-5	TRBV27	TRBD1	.	TGTGCCACCCCTCAGGGACAGCTCCTGAGCAATCAGCCCCAGCATTTT	CATPQGQLLSNQPQHF
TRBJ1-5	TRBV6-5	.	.	TGTGCCAGCAGCCGCGGCGGCGGCTATAGCAATCAGCCCCAGCATTTT	CASSRGGGYSNQPQHF
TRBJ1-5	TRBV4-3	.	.	TGCGCCAGCAGCCAAAACAGGGTATTTTTTAGCAATCAGCCCCAGCATTTT	CASSQNRVFFSNQPQHF
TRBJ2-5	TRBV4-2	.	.	TGTGCCAGCAGCCAAGATGTGGGGGTGGAAGAGACCCAGTACTTC	CASSQDVGVEETQYF
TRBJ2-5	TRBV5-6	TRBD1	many	TGTGCCAGCCGGGACAGGGGGCGAGATATCCAAGAGACCCAGTACTTC	CASRDRGRDIQETQYF
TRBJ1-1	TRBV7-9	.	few	TGTGCCAGCAGCGCGCAGGTCCAGAACACTGAAGCTTTCTTT	CASSAQVQNTEAFF
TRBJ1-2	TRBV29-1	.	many	TGCAGCGTAACAGGGAACTATGGCTACACCTTC	CSVTGNYGYTF
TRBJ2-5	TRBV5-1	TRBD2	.	TGCGCCAGCAGCAGGCTTAGCGGGACCGGGGAGACCCAGTACTTC	CASSRLSGTGETQYF
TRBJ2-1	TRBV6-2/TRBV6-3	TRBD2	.	TGTGCCGGCAGTTACTCGGGCGGGGGCTCCTACAATGAGCAGTTCTTC	CAGSYSGGGSYNEQFF
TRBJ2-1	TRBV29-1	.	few	TGCAGCGTTGAAGGGGACTGGAACAATGAGCAGTTCTTC	CSVEGDWNNEQFF
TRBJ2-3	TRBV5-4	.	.	TGTGCCAGCAGCCCGCGAGTGGCCGCCACAGATACGCAGTATTTT	CASSPRVAATDTQYF
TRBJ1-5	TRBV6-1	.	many	TGTGCCAGCAGTGAAGTTGGAAATCAGCCCCAGCATTTT	CASSEVGNQPQHF
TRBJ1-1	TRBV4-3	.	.	TGCGCCAGCAGCCAGGGGACCGTTGACACTGAAGCTTTCTTT	CASSQGTVDTEAFF
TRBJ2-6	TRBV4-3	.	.	TGCACCAGCAGCAAGGAGGAGCGGTCTGGGGCCAACGTCCTGACTTTC	CTSSKEERSGANVLTF
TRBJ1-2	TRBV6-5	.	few	TGTGCCAGCAGTGACGGAGGGGAAGGTGGCTACACCTTC	CASSDGGEGGYTF
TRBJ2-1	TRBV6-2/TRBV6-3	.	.	TGTGCCAGCAGCACACCGGGGGGCAAGGATGAGCAGTTCTTC	CASSTPGGKDEQFF
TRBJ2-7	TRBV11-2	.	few	TGTGCCAGCAGCCAAGTTAGGTCAGGCTACGAGCAGTACTTC	CASSQVRSGYEQYF
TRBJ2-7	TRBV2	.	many	TGTGCCAGCAGTGAAATGGGTAGAGTATACGAGCAGTACTTC	CASSEMGRVYEQYF
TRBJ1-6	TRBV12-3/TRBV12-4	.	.	TGTGCCAGCAGTTCCACAGGGTCACCCCTCCACTTT	CASSSTGSPLHF
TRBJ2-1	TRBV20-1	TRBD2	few	TGCAGTGCCCCCGACCGCGGGAGTGGCTCCTACAATGAGCAGTTCTTC	CSAPDRGSGSYNEQFF
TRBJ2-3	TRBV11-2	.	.	TGTGCCAGCAGCGAAGACGTCTCTAGGGGCACAGATACGCAGTATTTT	CASSEDVSRGTDTQYF
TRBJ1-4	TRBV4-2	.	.	TGTGCCAGCAGCCAAGATAATGGGGTTTCTGAAAAACTGTTTTTT	CASSQDNGVSEKLFF
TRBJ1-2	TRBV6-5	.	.	TGTGCCAGCAGTTTAAAGGACAGCACTCCTAACTATGGCTACACCTTC	CASSLKDSTPNYGYTF
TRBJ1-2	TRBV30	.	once	TGTGCCTGGAGAGCAACAGGGAAGGCTAACTATGGCTACACCTTC	CAWRATGKANYGYTF
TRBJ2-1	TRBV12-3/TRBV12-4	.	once	TGTGCCAGCAGTCTTCGACCGACGCTGGTGGATGAGCAGTTCTTC	CASSLRPTLVDEQFF
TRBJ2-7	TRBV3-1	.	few	TGTGCCAGCAGCCTATGGAGCGGCGAGCAGTACTTC	CASSLWSGEQYF
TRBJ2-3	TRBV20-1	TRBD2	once	TGCAGTGCTAGAGATCCCCGGGGGGGCCAAGGACCAGATACGCAGTATTTT	CSARDPRGGQGPDTQYF
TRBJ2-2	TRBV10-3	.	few	TGTGCCATCAGTGTTTACAAGGACACCGGGGAGCTGTTTTTT	CAISVYKDTGELFF
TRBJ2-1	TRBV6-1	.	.	TGTGCCAGCAGGGACTCGGGGCTTGAGCAGTTCTTC	CASRDSGLEQFF
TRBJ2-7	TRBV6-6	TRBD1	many	TGTGCCAGCAGACAGGGACAGGGAACCTCCTACGAGCAGTACTTC	CASRQGQGTSYEQYF
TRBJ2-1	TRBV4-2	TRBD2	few	TGTGCCAGCAGCCAAGGGACTAGGGACAATGAGCAGTTCTTC	CASSQGTRDNEQFF
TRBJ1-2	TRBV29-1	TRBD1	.	TGCACCACCTGGACCCAAACAGGGGGACACTATGGCTACACCTTC	CTTWTQTGGHYGYTF
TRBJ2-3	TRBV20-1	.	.	TGCAGTGCTAGAGGCGGTACGCAGTATTTT	CSARGGTQYF
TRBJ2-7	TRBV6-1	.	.	TGTGCCAGCAGCGGCCGGGACTCTCTGACCTACGAGCAGTACTTC	CASSGRDSLTYEQYF
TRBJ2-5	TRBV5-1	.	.	TGCGCCAGCAGCTTAGACCCGGGATTGCAAGAGACCCAGTACTTC	CASSLDPGLQETQYF
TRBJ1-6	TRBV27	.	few	TGTGCCAGCAACTTTAGAAGGAGCTCCTATAATTCACCCCTCCACTTT	CASNFRRSSYNSPLHF